The clone carrying this T cell receptor beta chain occurred many times. Its antigen is unidentified. The data stem from a study of neurological immune-mediated disorders. Study-wide points: TCR-beta repertoires seemed private in all groups, with no expanded CDR3 amino acid sequences shared.

The CDR3 is 14 amino acids. Germline CDR1 is DFQATT and CDR2 is SNEGSKA (reference sequence). V shed 2 bases and J 0 bases; nucleotides not matched to a gene: 3. TCRdb redid the calling of the 5' RACE reads with MiXCR, one entry per CDR3 protein. The table has more than 45,000 distinct CDR3 sequences, around 4% seen once. The gene calls are TRBV20-1 and TRBJ2-7; 8 bases line up with TRBD2. The sequencing sample was made of PBMCs. The sequence derives from a man aged 25 to 40 with multiple sclerosis. The CDR3 DNA reads as TGCAGTGCTAGAATAGCGGGGAGCTCCTACGAGCAGTACTTC. It is translated as CSARIAGSSYEQYF.